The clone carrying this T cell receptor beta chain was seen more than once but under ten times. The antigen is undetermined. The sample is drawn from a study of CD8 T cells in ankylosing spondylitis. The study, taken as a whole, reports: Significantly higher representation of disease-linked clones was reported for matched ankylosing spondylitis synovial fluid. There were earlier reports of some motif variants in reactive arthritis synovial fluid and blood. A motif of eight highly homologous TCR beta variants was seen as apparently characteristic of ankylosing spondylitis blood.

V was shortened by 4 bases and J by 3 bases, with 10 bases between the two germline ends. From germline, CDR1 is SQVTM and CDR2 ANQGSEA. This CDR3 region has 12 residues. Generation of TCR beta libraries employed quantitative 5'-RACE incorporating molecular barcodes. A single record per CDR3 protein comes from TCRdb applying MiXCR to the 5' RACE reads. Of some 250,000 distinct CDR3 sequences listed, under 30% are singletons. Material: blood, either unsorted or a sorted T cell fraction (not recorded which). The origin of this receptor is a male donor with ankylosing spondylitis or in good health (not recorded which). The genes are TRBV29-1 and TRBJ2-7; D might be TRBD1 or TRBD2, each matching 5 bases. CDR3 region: CSVGRGYYEQYF. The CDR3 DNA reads TGCAGCGTTGGCCGGGGCTACTACGAGCAGTACTTC.